The rows below give T cell receptor beta chains drawn from one sample of a study of cytomegalovirus exposure and HLA in healthy donors. Profiling relied on immunoSEQ multiplex PCR, and the TCRdb table lists in-frame clones only, not all of them. Of fewer than 130,000 clones listed, approximately 80% are singletons. The source material was PBMCs. Receptors originate from a female donor in good health and CMV-seropositive. CDR3s include the opening cysteine and the closing phenylalanine or tryptophan. Fields, in order: V gene, J gene, D gene, CDR3 protein. A D gene is named only where the DNA matches it firmly.

TRBV11-1	TRBJ2-7	TRBD2	CASSDTSGRRNEQYF
TRBV6-6	TRBJ2-1	TRBD2	CASSPGLAGGRQQFF
TRBV7-2	TRBJ2-6	TRBD2	CASSPSGGGAGANVLTF
TRBV27	TRBJ2-3	.	CASSYRDDTDTQYF
TRBV28	TRBJ2-7	.	CASSLRGEQYF
TRBV29-1	TRBJ1-1	TRBD1	CSFQTGTGSTTEAFF
TRBV23-1	TRBJ2-7	.	CASSHPKRAGSYEQYF
TRBV10-3	TRBJ2-7	.	CAISRVYGSYEQYF
TRBV5-1	TRBJ1-4	.	CASSWGTPATNEKLFF
TRBV2	TRBJ2-3	TRBD1	CASSPGQGLHTQYF
TRBV10-3	TRBJ2-6	TRBD1	CAMSPGQGAPTGANVLTF
TRBV29-1	TRBJ1-2	TRBD1	CSVRTGGNYGYTF
TRBV5-1	TRBJ2-3	TRBD2	CASSHLAGADTQYF
TRBV4-1	TRBJ1-3	TRBD1	CASSQRLQGISGNTIYF
TRBV15	TRBJ2-7	.	CATSTPAGSGPPYEQYF
TRBV19	TRBJ1-5	.	CASSSTRGPQHF
TRBV19	TRBJ1-2	.	CASSPVGGAYGYTF
TRBV19	TRBJ1-1	.	CASSAGVNTEAFF
TRBV7-8	TRBJ1-4	TRBD1	CANSGDRGATNEKLFF
TRBV19	TRBJ1-2	.	CASGIGDIYGYTF
TRBV5-1	TRBJ1-1	.	CASSLTGTMNTEAFF
TRBV18	TRBJ1-1	.	CASSRTGPNTEAFF
TRBV27	TRBJ2-2	TRBD2	CASSLAGGQHGELFF
TRBV29-1	TRBJ2-7	TRBD2	CSVDGLAGRSYEQYF
TRBV5-1	TRBJ2-2	.	CASSRTDPGTGELFF
TRBV30	TRBJ2-7	.	CAWSVRGAGTYEQYF
TRBV5-4	TRBJ2-5	.	CASSSGQLQETQYF
TRBV6-5	TRBJ1-5	.	CASSYDFYSNQPQHF
TRBV2	TRBJ2-3	TRBD1	CASRGGQVYTDTQYF
TRBV9	TRBJ2-5	TRBD2	CASSGGLVQLETQYF
TRBV7-2	TRBJ2-1	.	CASSFSGSSYNEQFF
TRBV19	TRBJ1-5	TRBD1	CASRARDSRNQPQHF
TRBV9	TRBJ1-2	TRBD1	CASSVGQGSNYGYTF
TRBV30	TRBJ1-2	TRBD1	CAWSVGTVVYGYTF